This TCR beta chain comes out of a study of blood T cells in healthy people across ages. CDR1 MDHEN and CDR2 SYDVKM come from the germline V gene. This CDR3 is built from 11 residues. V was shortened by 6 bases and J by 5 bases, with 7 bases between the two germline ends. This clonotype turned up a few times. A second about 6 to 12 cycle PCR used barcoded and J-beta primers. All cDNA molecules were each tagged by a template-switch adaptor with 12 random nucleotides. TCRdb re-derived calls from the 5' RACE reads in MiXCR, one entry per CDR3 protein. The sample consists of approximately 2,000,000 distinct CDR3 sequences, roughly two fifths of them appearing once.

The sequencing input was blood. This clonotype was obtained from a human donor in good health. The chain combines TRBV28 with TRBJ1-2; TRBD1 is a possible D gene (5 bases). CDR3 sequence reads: CASRAGYGYTF. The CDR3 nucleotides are TGTGCCAGCAGGGCAGGGTATGGCTACACCTTC.